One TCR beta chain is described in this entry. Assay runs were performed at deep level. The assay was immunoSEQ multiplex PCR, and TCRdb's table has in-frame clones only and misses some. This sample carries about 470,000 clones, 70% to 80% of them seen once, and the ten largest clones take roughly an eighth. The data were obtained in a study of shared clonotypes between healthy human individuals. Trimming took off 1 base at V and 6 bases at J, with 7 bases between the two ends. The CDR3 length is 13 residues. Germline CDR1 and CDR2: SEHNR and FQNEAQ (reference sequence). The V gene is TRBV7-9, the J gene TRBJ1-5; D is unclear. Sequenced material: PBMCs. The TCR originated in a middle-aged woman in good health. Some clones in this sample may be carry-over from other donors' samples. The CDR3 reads CASSLGPSQPQHF. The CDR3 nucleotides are TGTGCCAGCAGCTTAGGCCCGAGTCAGCCCCAGCATTTT.